These T cell receptor beta chains were read from a single sample in a study of blood T cell repertoires in COVID-19. TCRdb keeps only in-frame clones here, not all; method: immunoSEQ multiplex PCR. The table has approximately 300,000 clones, 80% to 95% seen once. Sequenced: PBMCs or T cells enriched from blood (not recorded which). The source of these receptors is a woman in her 30s who had recovered from COVID-19. Each CDR3 is given with its conserved first and last residue. The D gene is left open where the match is weak. A row's size may be missing; if present it is once, few, many or a size class.

>TRBV5-1|NA|TRBJ2-4|TRBD1
TGCGCCAGCAGCTCCCAAGACAGGGGCCGGATTCAGTACTTC
CASSSQDRGRIQYF
>TRBV5-1|NA|TRBJ1-5|TRBD1
TGCGCCAGCAGCCCCGGGACAGGGTCTCAGCCCCAGCATTTT
CASSPGTGSQPQHF
>TRBV6-2/TRBV6-3|NA|TRBJ1-2|NA
TGTGCCAGCAGCCGGACGGGGGGAGGCTACACCTTC
CASSRTGGGYTF
>TRBV4-1|NA|TRBJ2-4|TRBD1
TGCGCCAGCAGCCAAGTGTGGACAGGAAACATTCAGTACTTC
CASSQVWTGNIQYF
>TRBV5-4|NA|TRBJ2-7|TRBD2
TGTGCCAGCAGCTCACTAGCGTCCTACGAGCAGTACTTC
CASSSLASYEQYF
>TRBV6-1|NA|TRBJ1-2|TRBD1
TGTGCCAGCAGTGAAGCCCCACAGGGGCCGCGGCGCTACACCTTC
CASSEAPQGPRRYTF
>TRBV5-5|NA|TRBJ2-7|TRBD1
TGTGCCAGCAGCCCCGGACAGGGGAGCCACGAGCAGTACTTC
CASSPGQGSHEQYF
>TRBV6-4|NA|TRBJ1-2|NA
TGTGCCAGCAGACTGGAGGCAGGAAACTATGGCTACACCTTC
CASRLEAGNYGYTF
>TRBV30|NA|TRBJ1-2|NA
TGTGCCTGGGAACAGCCTTCCTATGGCTACACCTTC
CAWEQPSYGYTF
>TRBV5-5|NA|TRBJ1-2|NA
TGTGCCAGCAGCCCAGCGTTGCCAACAGGGAACTATGGCTACACCTTC
CASSPALPTGNYGYTF
>TRBV11-3|NA|TRBJ2-1|TRBD2
TGTGCCAGCAGCACCCGACTAGCGGGGGCAATCTCCTACAATGAGCAGTTCTTC
CASSTRLAGAISYNEQFF
>TRBV28|NA|TRBJ1-2|TRBD1
TGTGCCAGCAGTTTACCCCTATCCTTCGACAGGGGGCTAAACTATGGCTACACCTTC
CASSLPLSFDRGLNYGYTF
>TRBV19|few|TRBJ1-5|NA
TGTGCCAGTAGTATAGGAAGGTCCCGGAGTCAGCCCCAGCATTTT
CASSIGRSRSQPQHF
>TRBV14|few|TRBJ2-7|NA
TGTGCCAGCAGCCAACCCCATGGATCGGGAGAAGACGAGCAGTACTTC
CASSQPHGSGEDEQYF
>TRBV19|once|TRBJ2-1|TRBD1
TGTGCCAGTATCGACAGGGGAGGAATCAATGAGCAGTTCTTC
CASIDRGGINEQFF
>TRBV3-1/TRBV3-2|few|TRBJ1-2|NA
TGTGCCAGCAGCCCACATAATACGTATGGCTACACCTTC
CASSPHNTYGYTF
>TRBV10-3|NA|TRBJ2-7|TRBD1
TGTGCCATCAGTGAACTGACAGGGGCCAGCGAGCAGTACTTC
CAISELTGASEQYF
>TRBV9|NA|TRBJ2-3|NA
TGTGCCAGCAGCGTATTAGGACAAGATACGCAGTATTTT
CASSVLGQDTQYF
>TRBV5-1|NA|TRBJ1-2|NA
TGCGCCAGCAGCACAAACTCCCCAGGGATTGAGGGCTACACCTTC
CASSTNSPGIEGYTF
>TRBV6-5|NA|TRBJ1-2|TRBD1
TGTGCCAGCAGTTACTACCAGGGGGCGCATGGCTACACCTTC
CASSYYQGAHGYTF
>TRBV27|NA|TRBJ2-2|TRBD2
TGTGCCAGCAGTTTTGAATACGGGGGGGCCGGGAACACCGGGGAGCTGTTTTTT
CASSFEYGGAGNTGELFF